These 31 T cell receptor beta chains share one sample of origin, sequenced in a study of T cells in Graves' hyperthyroidism and ophthalmopathy. From RNA transcripts, TCR beta CDR3 regions were amplified. HTBI primers were used for first-round RT-PCR of the TCR CDR3. MiXCR, run by TCRdb on the multiplex PCR reads, gives a single entry per CDR3 protein. The profile shows a few hundred thousand distinct CDR3 sequences, 40% to 55% of them singletons. Input material: peripheral blood or thyroid tissue (not recorded which). Receptors were obtained from a woman aged 18-29 years with Graves' hyperthyroidism.

This chain links TRBV9 with TRBJ1-2; 7 bases align to TRBD1. The junction had 13 bases not matched to a gene; V was cut back by 4 bases and J by 1 base. CDR1 SGDLS and CDR2 YYNGEE come from the germline V gene. The CDR3 is made up of 17 amino acids. CDR3 loop: CASSSRPTGKNNYGYTF. The CDR3 region has the DNA TGTGCCAGCAGCTCACGTCCGACAGGGAAAAATAACTATGGCTACACCTTC.

This clonotype was detected many times. As DNA, the CDR3 is TGTGCCAGCAGCTTAGGCGGCAACGGGGAGCTGTTTTTT. Protein: CASSLGGNGELFF. This chain uses TRBV7-8 with TRBJ2-2; D is ambiguous. In germline, CDR1 is SGHVS, CDR2 FQNEAQ. The V and J ends lost 1 base and 7 bases respectively, with 7 bases between them. The CDR3 extends over 13 amino acids. The variable domain in full, completed from reference TRBV7-8 and TRBJ2-2, reads GAGVSQSPRYKVAKRGQDVALRCDPISGHVSLFWYQQALGQGPEFLTYFQNEAQLDKSGLPSDRFFAERPEGSVSTLKIQRTQQEDSAVYLCASSLGGNGELFFGEGSRLTVL.

On this clonotype: Here the CDR3 omits its conserved ending phenylalanine or tryptophan, so a read error is the likely source. It is unclear where the CDR3 begins or ends on the DNA, so no DNA is shown, and the CDR3 is as TCRdb lists it. The V call is TRBV7-2, the J call TRBJ1-4. Germline V CDR1 and CDR2: SGHTA, FQGNSA. Counting both end residues, the CDR3 totals 8 amino acids. The CDR3 region is CASSLGSA.

In regard to this clonotype: A junction end diverges from the germline sequence, so it may reflect a read error. This chain joins TRBV7-2 and TRBJ1-1; weak D call: TRBD1 (6 bases). Germline lookup yields CDR1 SGHTA and CDR2 FQGNSA. The CDR3 is made up of 19 amino acids. The CDR3 spells CASRRGRTGIPMMNTEAFF. CDR3 bases: TGCGCCAGCAGGAGAGGGAGAACAGGGATCCCCATGATGAACACTGAAGCTTTCTTT.

The rearrangement links TRBV7-3 to TRBJ1-6, with D perhaps TRBD1 (5 bases). The CDR3 is 14 residues long. The V gene's germline CDR1 is SGHTA and CDR2 FQGTGA. V lost 2 bases to trimming and J lost 8 bases, with 10 bases between them. The CDR3 nucleotides read TGTGCCAGCAGCTTACAGGGCTGGGATTCACCCCTCCACTTT. Translating it yields CASSLQGWDSPLHF. The full variable domain, in which reference TRBV7-3 and TRBJ1-6 provide the parts outside the CDR3, is GAGVSQTPSNKVTEKGKYVELRCDPISGHTALYWYRQSLGQGPEFLIYFQGTGAADDSGLPNDRFFAVRPEGSVSTLKIQRTERGDSAVYLCASSLQGWDSPLHFGNGTRLTVT.

The J gene is TRBJ2-5, the V gene TRBV12-3 or TRBV12-4; no firm D call. V was cut by 2 bases and J by 0 bases, with 7 bases left in between. This CDR3 is 14 amino acids long. The CDR3 loop is CASSLKINQETQYF. DNA for the CDR3: TGTGCCAGCAGTTTAAAGATAAACCAAGAGACCCAGTACTTC.

As regards this clonotype: A junction boundary mismatches the germline segment, possibly from a read error. The V call is TRBV24-1, the J call TRBJ1-5, with D unclear. The CDR3 spans 13 residues. The germline V gene has CDR1 KGHDR and CDR2 SFDVKD. CDR3 nucleotide sequence: TGTGCCAGCAGTTACTCGTTGTATCAGCCCCAGCATTTT. This translates into CASSYSLYQPQHF.

This clonotype was detected ten times or more. The rearrangement links TRBV2 to TRBJ1-5, with TRBD1 identical over 10 bases. This CDR3 region has 17 residues. The V segment lost 0 bases and the J segment 6 bases; nucleotides outside the gene matches: 8. The germline V gene has CDR1 SNHLY and CDR2 FYNNEI. DNA for the CDR3: TGTGCCAGCAGTGAAGCGCGAGGGACAGGGGAAGGTCAGCCCCAGCATTTT. As protein: CASSEARGTGEGQPQHF.

The J gene is TRBJ1-3, the V gene TRBV7-9; 10 bases are shared with TRBD1. Germline assignment: CDR1 SEHNR and CDR2 FQNEAQ (reference sequence). Losses at the gene ends were 5 bases for V and 7 bases for J; bases not matched to a gene: 2. This CDR3 contains 13 residues. The CDR3 is CASSTDRGNTIYF. The CDR3 DNA reads TGTGCCAGCAGCACGGACAGGGGGAACACCATATATTTT.

This clonotype was counted a single time. This chain joins TRBV2 and TRBJ1-1, with 11 nucleotides matching TRBD1. V was pared by 9 bases and J by 5 bases, with 5 bases of the junction left unmatched. Germline V gene sequence: CDR1 SNHLY, CDR2 FYNNEI. This CDR3 has 13 residues. The CDR3 DNA is TGTGCCAGACCGGACAGGGGGCTTACTGAAGCTTTCTTT. It encodes CARPDRGLTEAFF.

Turning to this clonotype: The junction departs from the called germline gene at one end, perhaps through a read error. This rearrangement joins TRBV5-4 to TRBJ2-5; D possibly corresponds to TRBD1 (5 bases). CDR1 and CDR2 (germline): SGHNT, YYREEE (reference sequence). This CDR3 contains 16 residues. The CDR3 reads CASSQGVPEPKRPQYF. CDR3 nucleotide sequence: TGCGCCAGCAGCCAAGGGGTGCCCGAACCGAAGAGACCCCAGTACTTC.

The chain recombines TRBV2 with TRBJ1-2; D is unresolved. The germline V gene has CDR1 SNHLY and CDR2 FYNNEI. The V end lost 11 bases, the J end lost 8 bases, and 15 bases lay between the germline ends. The CDR3 covers 11 residues. The CDR3 DNA follows: TGTGCCCGAGCCTGGGCGCGGGGCTACACCTTC. Translating it yields CARAWARGYTF.

The genes are TRBV10-3 and TRBJ1-5, with unresolved D. Germline-derived CDR1 and CDR2 are ENHRY and SYGVKD. There are 13 residues in the CDR3. V was pared by 3 bases and J by 3 bases, with 6 bases between. The CDR3 spells CAISDSFNQPQHF. The CDR3 DNA follows: TGTGCCATCAGTGACAGCTTCAATCAGCCCCAGCATTTT.

This clonotype has only a few counts. The chain uses TRBV20-1 and TRBJ2-7; TRBD2 aligns across 10 bases. Germline V lookup: CDR1 DFQATT, CDR2 SNEGSKA (reference sequence). Trimming cost V 1 base and J 4 bases; bases outside gene matches: 10. CDR3 length equals 16 residues. The CDR3 DNA reads TGCAGTGCTAGAGCCAGACCCGGGACTAGCGCTTACGAGCAGTACTTC. Protein product: CSARARPGTSAYEQYF.

This chain connects TRBV7-2 to TRBJ1-1; 10 bases agree with TRBD1. Germline values: CDR1 SGHTA, CDR2 FQGNSA. The J segment lost 1 base and the V segment lost 5 bases, leaving 7 bases of the junction unmatched. CDR3 size: 16 residues. CDR3 nucleotides: TGTGCCAGCAGCACCGGGACAGGGGCGAGGAACACTGAAGCTTTCTTT. As protein: CASSTGTGARNTEAFF.

The rearrangement links TRBV29-1 to TRBJ2-5; 8 nucleotides align to TRBD1. J gave up 5 bases and V 8 bases, and 7 bases lay outside the gene matches. The V gene's germline CDR1 is SQVTM and CDR2 ANQGSEA. The CDR3 length is 12 residues. DNA of the CDR3: TGCAGCTTCGGACAGGGATCGGAGACCCAGTACTTC. Residues: CSFGQGSETQYF.

The V call is TRBV2, the J call TRBJ1-2; no clear D. The CDR3 contains 14 residues. Germline assignment: CDR1 SNHLY and CDR2 FYNNEI. V lost 0 bases, J lost 13 bases, and 18 bases lay in between. CDR3 residues: CASSEAPPPPEPTF. The CDR3 region has the DNA TGTGCCAGCAGTGAAGCGCCTCCCCCTCCGGAACCCACCTTC.

This clonotype was detected a few times. The CDR3 region has the DNA TGCGCCAGCAGCTTGGATTCAGTATCTGGGGCCAACGTCCTGACTTTC. Its protein is CASSLDSVSGANVLTF. This rearrangement joins TRBV5-1 to TRBJ2-6; D is ambiguous. With 0 bases removed from V and 1 base from J, the gap between germline ends came to 8 bases. The CDR3 is 16 residues long. CDR1 and CDR2 from the germline V gene are SGHRS and YFSETQ.

The CDR3 reads CSVRREQYF. CDR3 DNA sequence: TGCAGCGTCAGACGGGAGCAGTACTTC. This rearrangement joins TRBV29-1 to TRBJ2-7; D remains unclear. This CDR3 is 9 amino acids long. Looked up from germline, CDR1 is SQVTM and CDR2 is ANQGSEA. V lost 6 bases and J lost 7, with 7 bases in between.

The chain carries TRBV12-3 or TRBV12-4 and TRBJ2-2; D may be TRBD2 (6 bases). There are 15 residues in the CDR3. V dropped 3 bases and J dropped 0 bases, with 8 bases sitting between them. The CDR3 DNA reads as TGTGCCAGCAGTTTCCCTAGCGCGAACACCGGGGAGCTGTTTTTT. Amino acid sequence: CASSFPSANTGELFF.

This clonotype has a count of ten or more. CDR3 in amino acids: CASSLTGSSYEQYF. The CDR3 DNA sequence: TGTGCCAGCAGCTTAACCGGGAGTAGCTACGAGCAGTACTTC. This chain uses TRBV7-2 with TRBJ2-7; D might be TRBD2 (6 bases). CDR3 length: 14 residues. Trimming stripped 2 bases from V and 3 bases from J, with 11 bases between. CDR1 SGHTA and CDR2 FQGNSA come from the germline V gene.

This clonotype was seen repeatedly, ten times or more. J is TRBJ1-3 and V is TRBV7-9, with unresolved D. The CDR3 is made up of 11 amino acids. V dropped 10 bases and J dropped 2 bases, with 6 bases sitting between them. Germline V lookup: CDR1 SEHNR, CDR2 FQNEAQ (reference sequence). CDR3 nucleotide sequence: TGTGCCACCAATACTGGAAACACCATATATTTT. Residues: CATNTGNTIYF.

This clonotype appeared many times. The CDR3 is CATSESTDSGYTF. In DNA form, the CDR3 reads TGTGCCACCAGTGAGTCCACCGACAGTGGCTACACCTTC. The chain is built from TRBV24-1 and TRBJ1-2; possible D gene TRBD1, 5 bases. V was pared by 4 bases and J by 7 bases, with 12 bases between. The CDR3 is 13 amino acids. Germline CDR1 and CDR2: KGHDR and SFDVKD.

The V and J genes are TRBV7-3 and TRBJ1-6; TRBD1 matches at 8 bases. Trimming at V came to 8 bases and at J to 4 bases, leaving 7 bases not matched to a gene. Germline lookup yields CDR1 SGHTA and CDR2 FQGTGA. The CDR3 extends over 15 amino acids. CDR3 sequence reads: CASLGWTGYNSPLHF. CDR3 sequence (DNA): TGTGCCAGCTTGGGATGGACAGGGTATAATTCACCCCTCCACTTT.

This clonotype was counted ten times or more. The J gene is TRBJ1-5, the V gene TRBV7-2; the D gene is possibly TRBD1 (6 bases). Trimming cost V 6 bases and J 0 bases, with 12 bases left between them. The germline CDR1 and CDR2 sequences are SGHTA and FQGNSA. The CDR3 length is 15 residues. The CDR3 here is CASSVNRDSNQPQHF. The CDR3 coding sequence is TGTGCCAGCAGTGTAAACAGGGATAGCAATCAGCCCCAGCATTTT.

The J gene is TRBJ1-2, the V gene TRBV20-1; D is ambiguous. V lost 6 bases and J 6 bases, leaving 14 bases between the germline ends. The CDR3 is made up of 12 amino acids. Germline V lookup: CDR1 DFQATT, CDR2 SNEGSKA (reference sequence). The CDR3 bases are TGCAGTGCCCGTGAACTGCAGAATGGCTACACCTTC. Translated, it gives CSARELQNGYTF.

As regards this clonotype: Just one base apart from a much larger clone, this may be a read error. This chain joins TRBV7-9 and TRBJ2-7; either TRBD1 or TRBD2 may supply D (5 bases each). The germline CDR1 and CDR2 sequences are SEHNR and FQNEAQ (reference sequence). The CDR3 sequence is 13 residues long. V was clipped by 8 bases and J by 5 bases, with 16 bases between them. The CDR3 is CASGETVSDEQYF. In DNA, the CDR3 is TGTGCCAGCGGGGAGACAGTATCCGACGAGCAGTACTTC.

This clonotype has more than one count but fewer than ten. V usage is TRBV7-2 and J usage is TRBJ1-1; D gene unclear. With 1 base removed from V and 0 bases from J, the gap between germline ends came to 9 bases. CDR3 length: 15 residues. The germline V gene has CDR1 SGHTA and CDR2 FQGNSA. CDR3: CASSLVSSLNTEAFF. The CDR3 nucleotides read TGTGCCAGCAGCTTAGTAAGCAGCCTGAACACTGAAGCTTTCTTT.

Notes on this clonotype: Given a much more abundant clone one base away, this may be a read error. This sequence joins TRBV29-1 and TRBJ2-5, with a possible D match to TRBD2 (6 bases). With 5 bases removed from V and 3 bases from J, the gap between germline ends came to 13 bases. Germline loops: CDR1 SQVTM, CDR2 ANQGSEA. This CDR3 has 13 residues. Here the CDR3 reads CSVIGSVKETQYF. CDR3 bases: TGCAGCGTTATCGGGAGCGTAAAAGAGACCCAGTACTTC.

This clonotype was observed at least ten times. A read error may produce the germline difference seen at one junction end. The V and J genes are TRBV10-3 and TRBJ1-6; TRBD1 might be the D (6 bases). The CDR3 spans 13 residues. The V gene's germline CDR1 is ENHRY and CDR2 SYGVKD. DNA for the CDR3: TGTGCCAGCAGTGAGCGACAGGATTCACCCCTCCACTTT. This gives the protein CASSERQDSPLHF.

This clonotype has just a few counts. J is TRBJ1-5 and V is TRBV5-1; D might be TRBD1 (5 bases). CDR3 length: 14 amino acids. The V gene's germline CDR1 is SGHRS and CDR2 YFSETQ. Deletions cut 4 bases from V and 3 bases from J, with 11 bases between. The CDR3 loop reads CASSPGGSNQPQHF. CDR3 coding DNA: TGCGCCAGCAGCCCCGGGGGATCCAATCAGCCCCAGCATTTT.